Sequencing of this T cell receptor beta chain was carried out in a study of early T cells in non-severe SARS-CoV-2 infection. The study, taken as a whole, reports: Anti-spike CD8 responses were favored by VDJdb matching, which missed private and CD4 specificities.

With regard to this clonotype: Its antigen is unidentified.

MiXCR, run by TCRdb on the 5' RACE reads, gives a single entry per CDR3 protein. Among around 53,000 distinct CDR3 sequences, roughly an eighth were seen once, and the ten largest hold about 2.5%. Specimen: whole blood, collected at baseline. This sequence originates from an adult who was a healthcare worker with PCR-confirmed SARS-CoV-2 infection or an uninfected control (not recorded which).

In DNA form, the CDR3 reads TGTGCCAGCAGCTTAACCGCCGGGACCGCGGGCTACGAGCAGTACTTC. As protein: CASSLTAGTAGYEQYF. The gene calls are TRBV7-9 and TRBJ2-7; possibly TRBD1 or TRBD2 for D (5 bases each). Trimming stripped 2 bases from V and 3 bases from J, with 17 bases between. The germline V gene has CDR1 SEHNR and CDR2 FQNEAQ (reference sequence). This CDR3 has 16 residues.